Following are 15 T cell receptor beta chains from one sample sequenced in a study of CD8 T cells in ankylosing spondylitis. TCRdb reanalysed the 5' RACE reads using MiXCR and keeps one entry per CDR3 protein. The sample records a few hundred thousand distinct CDR3 sequences, less than 25% being singletons. The material sequenced was blood, either unsorted or a sorted T cell fraction (not recorded which). The receptors were gathered from a female donor with ankylosing spondylitis or in good health (not recorded which).

This clonotype showed up just a few times. This chain joins TRBV4-2 and TRBJ2-3; D remains unclear. V lost 3 bases and J lost 2, with 18 bases in between. Germline assignment: CDR1 LGHNA and CDR2 YNFKEQ. The CDR3 consists of 17 residues. CDR3 amino acids: CASSHSTRTRNTDTQYF. CDR3 bases: TGTGCCAGCAGCCATTCAACAAGGACGAGAAACACAGATACGCAGTATTTT.

Written as DNA, the CDR3 is TGCGCCAGCAGCAGAACAGGGAGGAACACTGAAGCTTTCTTT. Its translation is CASSRTGRNTEAFF. J is TRBJ1-1 and V is TRBV5-1, with D possibly being TRBD1 (6 bases). V lost 4 bases and J lost 1, with 11 bases in between. The CDR3 has 14 amino acids. The germline gives CDR1 SGHRS, CDR2 YFSETQ.

The chain couples TRBV3-1 to TRBJ1-5, with D possibly being TRBD1 (5 bases). Trimming took 0 bases from V and 8 from J, leaving 11 bases between them. The CDR3 covers 14 residues. Germline V CDR1 and CDR2: LGHDT, YNNKEL (reference sequence). CDR3 residues: CASSQDFRGEPQHF. The CDR3 nucleotides read TGTGCCAGCAGCCAAGATTTTAGGGGAGAGCCCCAGCATTTT.

The V and J genes are TRBV28 and TRBJ2-7; D might be TRBD2 (6 bases). The length of the CDR3 is 12 residues. V shed 8 bases and J shed 5 bases, with 13 bases lying between them. The germline gives CDR1 MDHEN, CDR2 SYDVKM. The DNA of the CDR3 is TGTGCCAGCCACTCGGGGGTCCACGAGCAGTACTTC. It is translated as CASHSGVHEQYF.

This clonotype was observed a few times. The chain couples TRBV2 to TRBJ2-1; 10 positions match TRBD1. Germline CDR1 reads SNHLY; CDR2 reads FYNNEI. The junction had 7 bases not matched to a gene; V was cut back by 6 bases and J by 8 bases. CDR3 length: 14 amino acids. The CDR3 is CASRDRTGGDEQFF. CDR3 bases: TGTGCCAGCAGGGATAGGACAGGGGGGGATGAGCAGTTCTTC. Full variable domain (missing parts from reference TRBV2 and TRBJ2-1): EPEVTQTPSHQVTQMGQEVILRCVPISNHLYFYWYRQILGQKVEFLVSFYNNEISEKSEIFDDQFSVERPDGSNFTLKIRSTKLEDSAMYFCASRDRTGGDEQFFGPGTRLTVL.

The J gene is TRBJ2-7, the V gene TRBV7-2; D uncertain. Deletions cut 4 bases from V and 2 bases from J, with 9 bases between. Germline V gene lookup returns CDR1 SGHTA and CDR2 FQGNSA. There are 13 residues in the CDR3. CDR3 sequence reads: CASSSAKPYEQYF. The CDR3 DNA sequence: TGTGCCAGCAGCTCGGCTAAACCCTACGAGCAGTACTTC.

This clonotype was counted between two and nine times. The chain recombines TRBV20-1 with TRBJ2-7; 8 nucleotides match TRBD2. With V trimmed by 1 base and J by 5 bases, 10 bases remained unmatched. The length of the CDR3 is 15 residues. From germline, CDR1 is DFQATT and CDR2 SNEGSKA (reference sequence). The CDR3 DNA sequence: TGCAGTGCTAGAGTTGGGACTAGTTACGCCCACGAGCAGTACTTC. Protein: CSARVGTSYAHEQYF.

This clonotype was found a few times. The chain combines TRBV20-1 with TRBJ2-5; D might be TRBD1 or TRBD2, each matching 5 bases. CDR1 is DFQATT, CDR2 SNEGSKA, per germline (reference sequence). CDR3 size: 14 residues. Trimming cost V 5 bases and J 4 bases, with 17 bases left between them. The CDR3 reads CSALGSPGTETQYF. CDR3 in DNA: TGCAGTGCTCTTGGGAGCCCGGGGACAGAGACCCAGTACTTC.

The chain's CDR3 is CASSYSGGGSPLHF. As DNA, the CDR3 is TGTGCCAGCAGTTACTCCGGGGGCGGGTCACCCCTCCACTTT. The V and J genes are TRBV6-5 and TRBJ1-6, with D possibly TRBD1 on 6 matching bases. The ends were cut back, 0 bases at V and 10 bases at J, with 10 bases in the middle. Per the germline V gene, CDR1 is MNHEY and CDR2 is SVGAGI. The length of the CDR3 is 14 residues.

The CDR3 here is CATSDVIETQYF. CDR3 sequence (DNA): TGTGCCACCAGTGACGTGATCGAGACCCAGTACTTC. J is TRBJ2-5 and V is TRBV24-1; no reliable D call. The CDR3 totals 12 residues. Germline loops: CDR1 KGHDR, CDR2 SFDVKD. V shed 4 bases and J shed 5 bases, with 7 bases lying between them.

This chain joins TRBV28 and TRBJ2-5, with D possibly matching TRBD2 (5 bases). The germline gives CDR1 MDHEN, CDR2 SYDVKM. This CDR3 region has 10 residues. V shed 8 bases and J shed 9 bases, with 10 bases lying between them. The CDR3 DNA is TGTGCCAGCGGGCCCGGGGCCCAGTACTTC. It encodes CASGPGAQYF.

The chain combines TRBV15 with TRBJ2-3, with 7 bases that match TRBD2. This CDR3 has 18 residues. Trimming cost V 0 bases and J 6 bases; bases outside gene matches: 15. Per the germline V gene, CDR1 is LNHNV and CDR2 is YYDKDF (reference sequence). The CDR3 DNA follows: TGTGCCACCAGCAGAGATATGGGGGGAGGACTGGGAGGGGATACGCAGTATTTT. Its translation: CATSRDMGGGLGGDTQYF.

This clonotype came up a few times. The chain recombines TRBV12-3 or TRBV12-4 with TRBJ1-2, with D possibly being TRBD1 (6 bases). This CDR3 is built from 17 residues. Trimming removed 5 bases at V and 5 bases at J, with 24 bases between. CDR3 protein: CASSVQGAGTPRYGYTF. The CDR3 nucleotides are TGTGCCAGCAGTGTACAGGGAGCGGGGACCCCTCGTTATGGCTACACCTTC.

The chain recombines TRBV7-2 with TRBJ2-5, with D perhaps TRBD2 (6 bases). Trimming took off 5 bases at V and 5 bases at J, with 15 bases between the two ends. Germline-derived CDR1 and CDR2 are SGHTA and FQGNSA. CDR3 length: 14 residues. DNA of the CDR3: TGTGCCAGCAGCCGAACCGGGACTTGGGAGACCCAGTACTTC. Protein product: CASSRTGTWETQYF.

This chain uses TRBV9 with TRBJ2-1, with TRBD2 as a possible D gene (5 bases). This CDR3 region has 12 residues. V dropped 8 bases and J dropped 10 bases, with 16 bases sitting between them. Germline CDR1 is SGDLS and CDR2 is YYNGEE. The CDR3 reads CASTSAGGEQFF. CDR3 sequence (DNA): TGTGCCAGTACTAGTGCGGGTGGAGAGCAGTTCTTC.